These 23 T cell receptor beta chains share one sample of origin, sequenced in a study of blood T cells in healthy people across ages. The use of a sample-barcoded 5' primer and a J-beta primer mix characterized a second PCR of 7 to 11 cycles. TCRdb re-derived calls from the 5' RACE reads in MiXCR, one entry per CDR3 protein. Of about 1.4 million distinct CDR3 sequences listed, 55% to 75% are singletons. Sequencing input: blood. These receptors were collected from a man younger than 30 in good health.

This chain connects TRBV15 to TRBJ2-7; weak D call: TRBD1 (5 bases). The CDR3 sequence is 14 residues long. Germline CDR1 is LNHNV and CDR2 is YYDKDF (reference sequence). V lost 3 bases and J 3 bases, leaving 12 bases between the germline ends. The CDR3 is CATSSPEDNYEQYF. Written as DNA, the CDR3 is TGTGCCACCAGCAGCCCCGAGGACAACTACGAGCAGTACTTC. The entire variable domain, with the rest obtained from reference TRBV15 and TRBJ2-7, is as follows: DAMVIQNPRYQVTQFGKPVTLSCSQTLNHNVMYWYQQKSSQAPKLLFHYYDKDFNNEADTPDNFQSRRPNTSFCFLDIRSPGLGDTAMYLCATSSPEDNYEQYFGPGTRLTVT.

This chain uses TRBV9 with TRBJ1-2; unclear D gene. This CDR3 contains 12 residues. Germline CDR1 is SGDLS and CDR2 is YYNGEE. V lost 5 bases and J lost 6, with 11 bases in between. The CDR3 nucleotides read TGTGCCAGCAGACTTTACGGGGATGGCTACACCTTC. It is translated as CASRLYGDGYTF.

This chain joins TRBV7-6 and TRBJ2-1; D gene unclear. Germline assignment: CDR1 SGHVS and CDR2 FNYEAQ. The CDR3 is 13 amino acids. The V and J ends lost 5 bases and 8 bases respectively, with 13 bases between them. CDR3 in amino acids: CASSPHVGDEQFF. The CDR3 DNA sequence: TGTGCCAGCAGCCCCCATGTGGGCGATGAGCAGTTCTTC.

The J gene is TRBJ2-1, the V gene TRBV29-1; D possibly corresponds to TRBD2 (5 bases). CDR3 length: 14 amino acids. Germline CDR1 and CDR2: SQVTM and ANQGSEA. Trimming left V 2 bases short and J 3 bases short, with 11 bases between. The CDR3 spells CSVERGIHYNEQFF. CDR3 coding DNA: TGCAGCGTTGAACGGGGAATTCACTACAATGAGCAGTTCTTC.

The chain employs TRBV6-1 and TRBJ1-4; tentatively, D is TRBD1 (5 bases). Trimming cost V 6 bases and J 1 base, with 18 bases left between them. The CDR3 runs 17 residues. Germline V CDR1 and CDR2: MNHNS, SASEGT. Here the CDR3 reads CASRVQGARGTNEKLFF. CDR3 sequence (DNA): TGTGCCAGCAGAGTTCAGGGCGCGCGGGGAACTAATGAAAAACTGTTTTTT.

Regarding this clonotype: At one end, the junction sequence differs from germline, possibly due to a read error. This chain links TRBV4-1 with TRBJ2-1, with D unresolved. The CDR3 loop spans 14 amino acids. Germline assignment: CDR1 MGHRA and CDR2 YSYEKL. This CDR3 is CASSQEAAYNEKFF. The CDR3 DNA reads TGCGCCAGCAGCCAAGAGGCAGCGTACAATGAGAAGTTCTTC.

The CDR3 DNA is TGTGCCTGGAGCACGGGGGGCTTCTACGAGCAGTACTTC. This gives the protein CAWSTGGFYEQYF. V and J are TRBV30 and TRBJ2-4, with a possible D match to TRBD2 (7 bases). The DNA end favors TRBJ2-7, so the J call may be wrong. This CDR3 spans 13 amino acids. CDR1 and CDR2 (germline): GTSNPN, SVGIG (reference sequence).

The chain employs TRBV10-3 and TRBJ2-2; 10 bases map to TRBD2. Germline V lookup: CDR1 ENHRY, CDR2 SYGVKD. The CDR3 runs to 15 residues. V trimming: 3 bases; J trimming: 4 bases; junction bases outside the gene matches: 2. CDR3 DNA sequence: TGTGCCATCAGTGATACTAGCGGGACCACCGGGGAGCTGTTTTTT. This gives the protein CAISDTSGTTGELFF.

The gene calls are TRBV5-1 and TRBJ1-3; TRBD1 matches at 8 bases. Germline V lookup: CDR1 SGHRS, CDR2 YFSETQ. Trimming cost V 4 bases and J 4 bases; bases outside gene matches: 10. The CDR3 totals 16 residues. The CDR3 reads CASSRSWTGQGNTIYF. The CDR3 DNA follows: TGCGCCAGCAGCCGGTCCTGGACAGGGCAAGGAAACACCATATATTTT.

The chain links TRBV7-9 to TRBJ2-7, with 7 nucleotides matching TRBD1. V was clipped by 4 bases and J by 2 bases; unmatched bases: 11. This CDR3 has 16 residues. CDR1 and CDR2 (germline): SEHNR, FQNEAQ (reference sequence). CDR3 loop: CASSSSGGMGAYEQYF. CDR3 DNA sequence: TGTGCCAGCAGCTCCTCAGGGGGAATGGGCGCCTACGAGCAGTACTTC.

The chain carries TRBV12-3 or TRBV12-4 and TRBJ1-1; D gene unclear. This CDR3 is built from 17 residues. The V and J ends lost 6 bases and 2 bases respectively, with 22 bases between them. CDR3 bases: TGTGCCAGCAGAGAAACAAAATACCGAGGAGTTAACACTGAAGCTTTCTTT. This translates into CASRETKYRGVNTEAFF.

The V gene is TRBV20-1, the J gene TRBJ2-1; no firm D call. Trimming stripped 6 bases from V and 9 bases from J, with 12 bases between. CDR1 is DFQATT and CDR2 is SNEGSKA in the germline V gene (reference sequence). This CDR3 comprises 11 residues. CDR3 sequence: CSAARETEQFF. Here the CDR3 DNA reads TGCAGTGCCGCCCGTGAAACTGAGCAGTTCTTC.

V usage is TRBV6-1 and J usage is TRBJ1-2; TRBD1 is a possible D gene (6 bases). The V end was cut by 5 bases, the J end by 7 bases, with 26 bases between. CDR3 length: 17 residues. Germline CDR1 and CDR2: MNHNS and SASEGT. For the CDR3, the DNA is TGTGCCAGCAGTCTCACCTTCCGCAGGACAGTGATAAGTGGCTACACCTTC. It specifies CASSLTFRRTVISGYTF.

The chain is built from TRBV27 and TRBJ2-6, with D tentatively TRBD1 (5 bases). The germline CDR1 and CDR2 sequences are MNHEY and SMNVEV (reference sequence). V was trimmed by 6 bases and J by 0 bases, leaving 12 bases between them. The CDR3 is 16 amino acids. DNA for the CDR3: TGTGCCAGCAGCCCAGGGTGGTACTCTGGGGCCAACGTCCTGACTTTC. Translated: CASSPGWYSGANVLTF.

This clonotype was observed a few times. The chain joins TRBV25-1 to TRBJ1-2, with D perhaps TRBD1 (5 bases). The germline V and J ends were trimmed by 0 bases and 8 bases, with 10 bases remaining between them. Germline V gives CDR1 MGHDK, CDR2 SYGVNS. The CDR3 totals 13 residues. CDR3 protein: CASSEYRRDGYTF. CDR3 DNA sequence: TGTGCCAGCAGTGAATATAGGCGGGACGGCTACACCTTC.

This clonotype was seen only a few times. The rearrangement uses TRBV6-1 and TRBJ2-3; maybe TRBD2 (7 bases). Germline CDR1 reads MNHNS; CDR2 reads SASEGT. The CDR3 runs 17 residues. The V end lost 6 bases, the J end lost 4 bases, and 23 bases lay between the germline ends. This chain's CDR3 is CASRRDGGGRGSDTQYF. The DNA of the CDR3 is TGTGCCAGCAGAAGAGACGGGGGCGGGAGAGGGTCAGATACGCAGTATTTT.

The chain is built from TRBV7-9 and TRBJ2-3; maybe TRBD2 (7 bases). The CDR3 spans 16 residues. The ends were cut back, 10 bases at V and 2 bases at J, with 22 bases in the middle. Germline V CDR1 and CDR2: SEHNR, FQNEAQ (reference sequence). Here the CDR3 reads CANMGGAGPSTDTQYF. The DNA of the CDR3 is TGTGCCAACATGGGGGGGGCCGGGCCCTCCACAGATACGCAGTATTTT.

Comment on this clonotype: At one of its ends the junction is not consistent with the germline gene, which may arise from a read error. V gene TRBV7-9 combines with J gene TRBJ1-2; D possibly corresponds to TRBD1 (5 bases). Per the germline V gene, CDR1 is SEHNR and CDR2 is FQNEAQ (reference sequence). The CDR3 covers 15 residues. CDR3: CASSLAVRGDYGYAF. CDR3 DNA sequence: TGTGCCAGCAGCTTAGCGGTCCGTGGGGACTATGGCTACGCCTTC.

This CDR3 is CAISAGGQRTDTQYF. DNA for the CDR3: TGTGCCATCAGTGCCGGGGGACAGCGCACAGATACGCAGTATTTT. The J gene is TRBJ2-3, the V gene TRBV10-3; TRBD1 is a possible D gene (7 bases). The germline gives CDR1 ENHRY, CDR2 SYGVKD. Trimming removed 4 bases from V and 1 base from J, with 12 bases in between. The length of the CDR3 is 15 residues.

This clonotype has a single count. The CDR3 region has the DNA TGTGCCGGCAAACTAGCGCCCGGCGATACGCAGTATTTT. Translation: CAGKLAPGDTQYF. The chain has TRBV2 and TRBJ2-3, with 7 bases identical to TRBD2. V lost 11 bases to trimming and J lost 6 bases; unmatched junction nucleotides: 11. The CDR3 is made up of 13 amino acids. Germline V gives CDR1 SNHLY, CDR2 FYNNEI.

This clonotype was observed a handful of times. The rearrangement links TRBV7-6 to TRBJ2-3; D is ambiguous. The germline V and J ends were trimmed by 2 bases and 1 base, with 7 bases remaining between them. Germline CDR1 SGHVS, CDR2 FNYEAQ. The CDR3 extends over 14 amino acids. CDR3 DNA: TGTGCCAGCAGCTTATCCGCGGGCACAGATACGCAGTATTTT. This gives the protein CASSLSAGTDTQYF.

This clonotype was seen a handful of times. The J gene is TRBJ2-5, the V gene TRBV7-8, with D tentatively TRBD1 (6 bases). Trimming pared 3 bases from V and 5 bases from J, leaving 16 bases between. CDR1 is SGHVS and CDR2 is FQNEAQ in the germline V gene. CDR3 length: 15 residues. In DNA, the CDR3 is TGTGCCAGCAGCTTCCTCGGCAGGGGCCACGAGACCCAGTACTTC. This gives the protein CASSFLGRGHETQYF.

The table lists this clonotype with a few counts. The DNA of the CDR3 is TGTGCCAGCAGCCTGACCGGGACAGGGAATCAGCCCCAGCATTTT. The encoded protein is CASSLTGTGNQPQHF. V usage is TRBV28 and J usage is TRBJ1-5; 9 positions match TRBD1. After removal of 6 bases from V and 4 bases from J, the junction contained 7 bases not matched to a gene. Germline loops: CDR1 MDHEN, CDR2 SYDVKM. CDR3 length equals 15 residues.